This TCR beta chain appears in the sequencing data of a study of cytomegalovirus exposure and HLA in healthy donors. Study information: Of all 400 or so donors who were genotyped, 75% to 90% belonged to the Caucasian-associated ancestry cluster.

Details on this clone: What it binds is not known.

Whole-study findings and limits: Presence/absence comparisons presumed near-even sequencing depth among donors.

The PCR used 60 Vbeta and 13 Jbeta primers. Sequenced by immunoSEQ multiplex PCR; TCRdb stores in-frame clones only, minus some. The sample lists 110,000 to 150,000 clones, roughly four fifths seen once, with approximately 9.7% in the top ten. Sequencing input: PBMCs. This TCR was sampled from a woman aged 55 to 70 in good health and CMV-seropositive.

The DNA of the CDR3 is TGTGCCAGCAGACACCCTGCAGGGAACTATGGCTACACCTTC. It codes for CASRHPAGNYGYTF. This sequence joins TRBV28 and TRBJ1-2, with D maybe TRBD1 (5 bases). The CDR3 spans 14 residues. Germline V lookup: CDR1 MDHEN, CDR2 SYDVKM. V dropped 6 bases and J dropped 2 bases, with 13 bases sitting between them.